This T cell receptor (beta chain) was sequenced for a study of low-dose radiotherapy and immunotherapy resistance in tumors. Across the whole study: Intravenous cyclophosphamide 200 mg/m2 was given every two weeks, one day before radiation and immunotherapy. Oral administration of aspirin 300 mg daily occurred for four cycles, commencing at cycle 1 day 1.

CDR3 size: 15 residues. Germline CDR1 and CDR2: SQVTM and ANQGSEA. The germline V and J ends were trimmed by 7 bases and 1 base, with 19 bases remaining between them. Time point given: after trial treatment. Treatment defined: LDRT plus nivolumab, ipilimumab, low-dose cyclophosphamide and aspirin (RACIN trial). Every donor's regimen consisted of nivolumab, ipilimumab, aspirin, low-dose cyclophosphamide and low-dose radiotherapy. Each eligible patient had an advanced solid tumor, and these tumors lacked tumor-infiltrating lymphocytes. This clonotype was observed at least ten times. Both TCRalpha and TCRbeta chains were reverse transcribed with V-gene-specific primers. A roughly 20-cycle PCR with a constant-region primer and V-primer adapter amplified TCRs. MiXCR, run by TCRdb on the reads, gives a single entry per CDR3 protein. The table lists 35,000 to 45,000 distinct CDR3 sequences, less than 30% of them singletons, with 9.5% to 13% in the top ten.

The V and J genes are TRBV29-1 and TRBJ2-5, with D possibly matching TRBD1 (7 bases). The specimen was PBMCs, collected after low-dose radiotherapy plus immunotherapy. This receptor was obtained from a male donor with prostate cancer. CDR3 in amino acids: CSAFRGTDLQETQYF. DNA for the CDR3: TGCAGCGCCTTCCGGGGGACAGATCTCCAAGAGACCCAGTACTTC.